This TCR beta chain was recorded in a study of cytomegalovirus exposure and HLA in healthy donors (dated by TCRdb to about 2017). Concerning the study at large: In an earlier analysis of 450 to 750 of the donors, roughly 300 Gb of sequence data and about 110 million unique TCR beta sequences from some 170 million T cells were reported. The study profiled the T cell repertoires of under 850 subjects by immunosequencing and related them to cytomegalovirus serostatus. Of the approximately 400 genotyped donors, approximately 82% fell in the genetic ancestry cluster associated with self-reported Caucasian donors. Typing coverage differed by locus: A, B, C, DRB1 and DQB1 were typed in roughly 620-640 donors, DQA1 in 500 to 550, DPA1 in 600 to 610, and DPB1 in 400 to 490. A later analysis re-examined previously published TCR beta repertoires from hundreds of donors and added high-resolution HLA genotyping to investigate patterns of TCR occurrence. Across 300 to 400 genotyped donors of the cohort, an average of roughly 250,000 unique TCR beta nucleotide sequences per donor were sequenced, and 15% to 20% of those sequences were non-productive. Donor age, sex, ethnicity and CMV serostatus were compiled alongside the repertoire data. The study aimed to test whether cataloging public T cell receptors could reveal signatures of past pathogen exposure. A separate validation cohort of roughly 130 different subjects was used in addition to the roughly 700-subject first cohort. Both class I and class II loci were covered by HLA typing, at four-digit resolution. The study combined high-throughput TCR immunosequencing, statistical association of individual TCRs with disease status, and machine learning to predict cytomegalovirus infection status. About five DR-DQ haplotypes were treated as single units for association and clustering because of strong linkage in the cohort. Rather than drawing on any new phenotypic data, the later analysis identified candidate immune exposures from TCR beta sequences and the way those sequences occurred across donors. An early release covering 550 to 700 HLA-typed donors comprised roughly 300 gigabases of sequencing data and 85 million or so unique TCR sequences. An earlier analysis of 587 of the donors applied high-throughput TCR beta sequencing to assess whether each TCR beta V gene segment acted as functional or pseudogenic. In a later genetic analysis, genome-wide SNP genotypes for about three fifths of the 666 donors were used, and that subset was treated as a discovery cohort. All discovery cohort repertoires had been generated on a single sequencing platform. Overall study results and their limits: According to a later analysis, TCR association rates differed among HLA loci, with DRB1 alleles showing the most associated TCRs and HLA-C alleles showing the fewest. The classifier was reported to diagnose cytomegalovirus status with high specificity and sensitivity in both the original and validation cohorts. A further reported finding was that TCR beta sequences accurately predicted the HLA-A and HLA-B alleles for most subjects in the first cohort. The sequencing pipeline was judged likely to have produced a cluster of highly shared sequence variants as a technical artifact. Specific HLA alleles were associated with about 17,000 TCR beta sequences at a false discovery rate of 0.05 in a later analysis. Correlated functional status among segregating V segments might be attributable to linkage disequilibrium, but an unknown experimental factor could not be ruled out. The 87-base-pair reads could not distinguish some IMGT-functional V segments, including TRBV6-2 and TRBV6-3, so those segments were excluded. Strong co-occurrence of HLA alleles, especially DR and DQ, made assigning TCR associations to individual alleles difficult. Because counts were too low, seventeen rarely observed V segments, including chromosome 9 orphons, were excluded from the earlier analysis of under 650 of the donors. In vitro tests confirmed that a few of the cytomegalovirus-associated TCR beta chains recognize cytomegalovirus antigens. Most TCR sequences were observed very rarely across donors, whereas some public TCRs were present in many individuals. A later analysis found that HLA-associated TCR beta chains were more clonally expanded and had lower generation probabilities than equally common non-associated chains. Only TCR beta chains were sequenced in this cohort, and the absence of alpha or paired-chain data limited detectable features. In a later genetic analysis, a missense DCLRE1C variant was associated with V-gene and J-gene trimming of TCR beta chains, and the association was replicated in an independent cohort. It was suggested by the authors that the approach could potentially be generalized to other disease states and immunological phenotypes. According to a later genetic analysis, donors in an Asian-associated ancestry cluster had fewer N-insertions in productive TCRs than the roughly 700-donor mean. For the cohort, immune exposure information was limited to CMV serostatus. HLA typing was unavailable for some donors at each locus, so association tests used only the typed subset. Several of the top co-occurrence clusters appeared to be linked to parvovirus B19, influenza, CMV and Epstein-Barr virus, according to a later analysis. In the study, 150 to 200 TCR beta chains were listed as associated with cytomegalovirus. A later analysis found that most CMV-associated TCR beta chains appeared HLA-restricted, with HLA associations seemingly driven largely by CMV exposure. Broadly in line with IMGT annotations, most TCR beta V segments showed up in productive rearrangements about 87% or about 30% of the time in an earlier analysis of roughly 590 of the donors. The presence/absence analyses assumed that sequencing depth was roughly uniform across donors, and that assumption may not be true.

V sheds 0 bases and J sheds 9 bases, leaving 22 bases between their ends. CDR1 and CDR2, looked up from the germline V gene, are SGHRS and YFSETQ. Including cysteine and phenylalanine, the CDR3 has 17 amino acids. Only the CDR3 region is kept as DNA, spanning 51 bases read in frame from base 1. Libraries came from the immunoSEQ multiplex PCR assay. For the multiplex PCR, a mixture combining 60 forward primers for TCR Vbeta segments and 13 reverse primers for TCR Jbeta segments was used. Amplification of the CDR3 region of rearranged TCR beta genes was performed with a multiplex PCR assay on genomic DNA. Amplified TCR beta libraries were sequenced as 87-base-pair reads on the Illumina HiSeq System. In the source study's methods: In a later analysis, around 80 million unique TCR beta chains were counted across the 690 or so repertoires, and roughly 9.9 million of these chains were shared by at least two donors. Raw reads were error-corrected and collapsed into unique sequences with a nearest-neighbor algorithm that merged closely related sequences to remove PCR and sequencing errors. Alignment of CDR3 sequences to IMGT reference sequences was used to assign V, D and J gene segments. For a sequence to be retained, a match of at least six nucleotides was required to both a V gene segment and a J gene segment. A rearrangement was called productive if the CDR3 had no stop codons and remained in frame with V and J, and every other rearrangement was called non-productive. Following IMGT convention, CDR3 was defined as the stretch from the second conserved V-encoded cysteine up to the conserved J-encoded phenylalanine. Sequences without an unambiguous match to a single V gene segment were excluded from the earlier analysis of a few hundred of the donors. An earlier analysis of some 500 of the donors classified V segments as functional when productive rearrangements were above 56.7% and as segregating when the standard deviation between donors was above 5%. A statistical classification framework was developed to diagnose cytomegalovirus status using the catalog of TCR beta chain sequences. A later analysis assigned V and J genes by comparing TCR nucleotide sequences with IMGT/GENE-DB human TR gene sequences. Using the TCRdist pipeline, a later analysis assigned CDR3 sequences along with most-parsimonious VDJ recombination scenarios. In a later analysis, each TCR beta chain was defined by its CDR3 amino acid sequence together with its V-gene family, and reads lacking a unique V-gene family were excluded. As a way to deal with suspected cross-contamination and a sequencing artifact, a later analysis dropped roughly 620 nucleotide sequences that were highly shared and had low generation probability. A later analysis calculated a clonal expansion index for each public chain from normalized within-repertoire ranks of inferred template counts. Generation probabilities in a later analysis came from a VDJ recombination model fitted to out-of-frame rearrangements, and those results were checked against IGoR. Hypergeometric tests were used in a later analysis to score TCR-TCR, TCR-HLA and TCR-CMV co-occurrence, with a repertoire-size bias correction applied to the TCR pairs. A later analysis estimated false discovery rates by permuting HLA or CMV assignments 20 times. A later analysis grouped co-occurring TCRs with DBSCAN, adding TCRdist sequence similarity when clustering within HLA-allele-positive subsets. Co-occurrence clustering excluded repertoires with fewer than 30,000 or more than 120,000 public chains, plus five with anomalous nucleotide sharing. TCRdb limited this immuneACCESS table to in-frame rearrangements with V and J called. A share of clones is missing; checked studies link under half to unresolved V genes, and the rest is unexplained. The V and J calls and clone size were taken over from that table, and D and trimming were inferred from the DNA. The sample table records about 120,000 clones; about three quarters of these occur just once. Together, the top ten hold 30% of the sample.

Of note for this clone: Its antigen is currently not known. No much larger clonotype is one base removed from it; base qualities were not supplied.

The cohort consisted of 670 or so healthy bone marrow donors. At the time of sampling, every cohort member was nominally healthy, though immune exposures that went unrecorded were likely present. The donor was CMV seropositive and belonged to the group of more than 250 seropositive cohort members. A peripheral blood sample was collected from each donor, and TCR beta sequencing was performed on peripheral blood mononuclear cells. The Qiagen DNeasy Blood Extraction Kit was used to extract genomic DNA from the blood cell samples. The sequence was obtained from a man in his sixties in good health and CMV-seropositive. The sample was PBMCs. The rearrangement joined TRBV5-1 to TRBJ2-1; a weak D assignment points to TRBD2 (7 bases agree). CDR3 region: CASSLGGGSGTSSEQFF. In nucleotide form, the sequence is TGCGCCAGCAGCTTGGGAGGAGGGAGCGGGACATCAAGTGAGCAGTTCTTC.